This T cell receptor (beta chain) was recovered during a study of blood T cell repertoires in COVID-19. For the study at large: The cDNA or gDNA used as material had been derived from T cells, B-cell-depleted T cells, or PBMCs.

V lost 1 base, J lost 3 bases, and 3 bases stayed unmatched. The germline V gene has CDR1 KGHDR and CDR2 SFDVKD. The CDR3 length is 16 residues. TCRdb's copy holds only in-frame clones and misses some; the assay was immunoSEQ multiplex PCR. This sample has roughly 190,000 clones, with under 90% found just once. The sample consisted of peripheral blood. This TCR was sampled from a human donor in a cohort sampled during active COVID-19. The chain uses TRBV24-1 and TRBJ2-2; 8 nucleotides line up with TRBD2. CDR3 DNA sequence: TGTGCCACCAGTGATTTTGGCGGGAGGCACACCGGGGAGCTGTTTTTT. It specifies CATSDFGGRHTGELFF.